These 30 T cell receptor beta chains were sequenced from one sample in a study of lymphopenia after photon versus proton radiotherapy. The repertoire was sequenced with immunoSEQ multiplex PCR; TCRdb's copy has only in-frame clones and lacks some. The table lists tens of thousands of clones, around 90% of them singletons. The material sequenced was peripheral blood, taken from a patient treated with proton-based radiotherapy. The receptors come from a man at least 80 years old with esophageal cancer.

This chain connects TRBV18 to TRBJ2-5; D call uncertain. The CDR3 is 15 amino acids. V lost 1 base to trimming and J lost 0 bases, with 9 bases between them. Germline assignment: CDR1 KGHSH and CDR2 LQKENI. In nucleotides, the CDR3 is TGTGCCAGCTCACCACGAGCAGCTAACCAAGAGACCCAGTACTTC. It specifies CASSPRAANQETQYF.

This clone is a singleton in its sample. This sequence joins TRBV21-1 and TRBJ1-4. TRBV21-1 is flagged as a pseudogene. CDR3 length: 16 residues. CDR3 coding DNA: TGTGCCAGCAGCAAAGGAACGAACTGGGGAAGAGGAAAACTGTTTTTT. Amino acids: CASSKGTNWGRGKLFF.

The V call is TRBV5-3, the J call TRBJ2-3; D may match TRBD1 or TRBD2 (5 bases each). TRBV5-3 is placed among ORFs of uncertain function. V was cut by 0 bases and J by 2 bases, with 10 bases left in between. This CDR3 region has 15 residues. The CDR3 region is CARSLGDGLTDTQYF. The CDR3 DNA reads as TGTGCCAGAAGCTTGGGGGACGGACTCACAGATACGCAGTATTTT.

The chain has TRBV9 and TRBJ2-7; 9 positions agree with TRBD1. With 0 bases clipped from V and 1 base from J, the junction kept 11 bases outside the gene matches. The germline V gene has CDR1 SGDLS and CDR2 YYNGEE. This CDR3 region has 18 residues. The CDR3 region has the DNA TGTGCCAGCAGCGTAGCTCCGCCGGGACAGGGATATTCCTACGAGCAGTACTTC. Amino acid sequence: CASSVAPPGQGYSYEQYF.

This chain connects TRBV29-1 to TRBJ1-2; maybe TRBD1 (6 bases). This CDR3 spans 14 amino acids. Germline V gene lookup returns CDR1 SQVTM and CDR2 ANQGSEA. The V end lost 7 bases, the J end lost 4 bases, and 19 bases lay between the germline ends. The CDR3 region is CSARAGDGFYGYTF. The CDR3 DNA reads as TGCAGCGCCCGAGCAGGGGACGGTTTCTATGGCTACACCTTC.

The rearrangement links TRBV20-1 to TRBJ2-7; D uncertain. V shed 3 bases and J shed 3 bases, with 6 bases lying between them. The V gene's germline CDR1 is DFQATT and CDR2 SNEGSKA (reference sequence). This CDR3 has 11 amino acids. The CDR3 DNA reads TGCAGTGCTAGGAACAGCTACGAGCAGTACTTC. Translation gives CSARNSYEQYF.

The rearrangement uses TRBV29-1 and TRBJ1-2; 10 positions agree with TRBD1. V dropped 3 bases and J dropped 7; count of bases not matched to a gene: 8. This CDR3 comprises 14 residues. Per the germline V gene, CDR1 is SQVTM and CDR2 is ANQGSEA. The CDR3 reads CSVDFGTGALGYTF. The CDR3 DNA reads as TGCAGCGTTGACTTCGGGACAGGGGCGCTTGGCTACACCTTC.

This CDR3 is CASRVRGEQFF. The DNA for the CDR3 is TGCGCCAGCAGGGTAAGAGGTGAGCAGTTCTTC. V is TRBV4-1 and J is TRBJ2-1; D unresolved. This CDR3 contains 11 residues. With 6 bases removed from V and 9 bases from J, the gap between germline ends came to 9 bases. Per the germline V gene, CDR1 is MGHRA and CDR2 is YSYEKL.

The chain combines TRBV2 with TRBJ2-7; TRBD1 aligns across 8 bases. V trimming: 5 bases; J trimming: 6 bases; junction bases outside the gene matches: 3. CDR1 is SNHLY and CDR2 is FYNNEI in the germline V gene. The CDR3 spans 12 residues. CDR3 in amino acids: CASSRQGSEQYF. The CDR3 DNA reads as TGTGCCAGCAGTCGACAGGGGAGCGAGCAGTACTTC.

This chain uses TRBV7-9 with TRBJ2-3; no clear D gene. CDR3 size: 12 residues. Germline V gene data show CDR1 as SEHNR and CDR2 as FQNEAQ (reference sequence). V lost 5 bases and J lost 5, with 8 bases in between. The CDR3 sequence: CASSHPGDTQYF. The CDR3 DNA follows: TGTGCCAGCAGCCACCCAGGAGATACGCAGTATTTT.

This clone was seen a single time. J is TRBJ2-3 and V is TRBV7-6; 8 nucleotides agree with TRBD1. Germline CDR1 is SGHVS and CDR2 is FNYEAQ. Trimming removed 2 bases from V and 0 bases from J; junction bases left unmatched: 4. The CDR3 runs to 16 residues. The chain's CDR3 is CASSLSRGQSTDTQYF. In DNA form, the CDR3 reads TGTGCCAGCAGCTTAAGCAGGGGGCAAAGCACAGATACGCAGTATTTT.

This sequence joins TRBV12-5 and TRBJ2-3; 12 positions agree with TRBD1. This CDR3 region has 15 residues. V shed 6 bases and J 4 bases; nucleotides not matched to a gene: 5. The germline V gene encodes CDR1 LGHNT and CDR2 FRNRAP. CDR3 sequence: CASGPGTGGSDTQYF. In DNA form, the CDR3 reads TGTGCTAGTGGACCCGGGACAGGGGGCTCAGATACGCAGTATTTT.

This chain links TRBV7-6 with TRBJ2-2; 7 bases agree with TRBD1. CDR1 and CDR2 (germline): SGHVS, FNYEAQ. J gave up 3 bases and V 5 bases, and 9 bases lay outside the gene matches. The CDR3 is made up of 16 amino acids. As DNA, the CDR3 is TGTGCCAGCAGCACAACAAGGGGGCCGGACACCGGGGAGCTGTTTTTT. It specifies CASSTTRGPDTGELFF.

The chain links TRBV5-6 to TRBJ2-3; no clear D. CDR1 is SGHDT and CDR2 is YYEEEE in the germline V gene. Between the trimmed V and J ends, which lost 0 bases and 5 bases, there was a span of 7 bases. CDR3 length: 13 amino acids. For the CDR3, the DNA is TGTGCCAGCAGCTTGGCTGTGGAAGATACGCAGTATTTT. The encoded protein is CASSLAVEDTQYF. The whole variable domain, remainder taken from reference TRBV5-6 and TRBJ2-3, is DAGVTQSPTHLIKTRGQQVTLRCSPKSGHDTVSWYQQALGQGPQFIFQYYEEEERQRGNFPDRFSGHQFPNYSSELNVNALLLGDSALYLCASSLAVEDTQYFGPGTRLTVL.

This sequence joins TRBV5-1 and TRBJ2-5; 8 bases line up with TRBD1. The CDR3 runs 13 residues. V shed 7 bases, J shed 5 bases, and the junction held 7 bases outside the gene matches. Germline V gives CDR1 SGHRS, CDR2 YFSETQ. The DNA for the CDR3 is TGCGCCAGCGGAGGACAGGGTAGCGAGACCCAGTACTTC. Translation gives CASGGQGSETQYF.

The chain couples TRBV19 to TRBJ1-4, with D possibly TRBD1 on 5 matching bases. The CDR3 covers 14 residues. Germline V gene data show CDR1 as LNHDA and CDR2 as SQIVND (reference sequence). The germline V and J ends were trimmed by 6 bases and 3 bases, with 11 bases remaining between them. The CDR3 here is CASSKGAANEKLFF. The DNA of the CDR3 is TGTGCCAGTAGCAAAGGGGCAGCTAATGAAAAACTGTTTTTT.

The CDR3 bases are TGCGCCAGCAGCCAAGTATTCCCCCTAGCAGGGTTTCCCTACGAGCAGTACTTC. It translates to CASSQVFPLAGFPYEQYF. This chain links TRBV4-3 with TRBJ2-7, with D possibly being TRBD1 or TRBD2 (5 bases each). The CDR3 consists of 18 residues. The germline V gene has CDR1 LGHNA and CDR2 YSLEER. Trimming removed 1 base from V and 2 bases from J, with 21 bases in between.

The chain has TRBV5-1 and TRBJ2-5; no firm D call. TRBJ2-7 explains the end of the DNA better; the J call may be wrong. The CDR3 has 15 amino acids. Germline V gene lookup returns CDR1 SGHRS and CDR2 YFSETQ. The CDR3 reads CASSAPKDGFYEQYF. Written as DNA, the CDR3 is TGCGCCAGCAGCGCCCCCAAGGACGGTTTCTACGAGCAGTACTTC.

This sequence joins TRBV9 and TRBJ1-5; no definite D call. Trimming removed 0 bases from V and 0 bases from J, with 7 bases in between. CDR1 SGDLS and CDR2 YYNGEE come from the germline V gene. This CDR3 contains 15 residues. This CDR3 is CASSVGPSSNQPQHF. CDR3 nucleotides: TGTGCCAGCAGCGTAGGTCCCAGTAGCAATCAGCCCCAGCATTTT. The variable domain in full, completed from reference TRBV9 and TRBJ1-5, reads DSGVTQTPKHLITATGQRVTLRCSPRSGDLSVYWYQQSLDQGLQFLIQYYNGEERAKGNILERFSAQQFPDLHSELNLSSLELGDSALYFCASSVGPSSNQPQHFGDGTRLSIL.

The chain carries TRBV2 and TRBJ2-3; D could derive from TRBD1 or TRBD2 (5 bases each). Germline values: CDR1 SNHLY, CDR2 FYNNEI. With 1 base removed from V and 1 base from J, the gap between germline ends came to 12 bases. The CDR3 length is 16 residues. CDR3 amino acids: CASSEGVGEGTDTQYF. The CDR3 DNA reads as TGTGCCAGCAGTGAAGGGGTGGGGGAAGGCACAGATACGCAGTATTTT.

The chain joins TRBV29-1 to TRBJ2-7, with 12 bases lining up with TRBD2. V shed 2 bases, J shed 7 bases, and the junction held 6 bases outside the gene matches. Germline V gives CDR1 SQVTM, CDR2 ANQGSEA. The CDR3 covers 14 residues. The CDR3 loop reads CSVERGLAGSEQYF. The CDR3 nucleotides read TGCAGCGTTGAAAGAGGACTAGCGGGAAGTGAGCAGTACTTC.

The V call is TRBV5-1, the J call TRBJ2-7; D is unresolved. V was trimmed by 1 base and J by 2 bases, leaving 10 bases between them. The CDR3 extends over 14 amino acids. CDR1 is SGHRS, CDR2 YFSETQ, per germline. DNA of the CDR3: TGCGCCAGCAGCTTGTCCCGGCTGGCCTACGAGCAGTACTTC. Its protein is CASSLSRLAYEQYF.

The V gene is TRBV11-1, the J gene TRBJ2-1; D not resolved. Germline V gene lookup returns CDR1 SGHAT and CDR2 FQDESV (reference sequence). V was trimmed by 6 bases and J by 10 bases, leaving 13 bases between them. This CDR3 region has 12 residues. CDR3 bases: TGTGCCAGCAGTTCAGGCCCCGGAGAGCAGTTCTTC. This sequence encodes CASSSGPGEQFF.

The chain combines TRBV19 with TRBJ2-5; D may be TRBD2 (6 bases). Germline-derived CDR1 and CDR2 are LNHDA and SQIVND (reference sequence). The V gene lost 8 bases and the J gene lost 4 bases, with 14 bases spanning the gap. The CDR3 is made up of 13 amino acids. This chain's CDR3 is CASGRSRGETQYF. DNA of the CDR3: TGTGCCAGTGGGAGGTCAAGGGGAGAGACCCAGTACTTC.

The genes are TRBV4-3 and TRBJ2-2, with D uncertain. This CDR3 is 14 amino acids long. CDR1 LGHNA and CDR2 YSLEER come from the germline V gene. V was trimmed by 0 bases and J by 7 bases, leaving 9 bases between them. This chain's CDR3 is CASSQDFDNGELFF. As DNA, the CDR3 is TGCGCCAGCAGCCAAGATTTTGACAACGGGGAGCTGTTTTTT.

Relative to its sample, this clone is medium-sized. V usage is TRBV6-4 and J usage is TRBJ1-6; D unresolved. Trimming shortened V by 4 bases and J by 7 bases, and 8 bases separated the two germline ends. CDR3 size: 13 residues. From germline, CDR1 is MRHNA and CDR2 SNTAGT. CDR3 nucleotides: TGTGCCAGCAGTGGGAACATAAATTCACCCCTCCACTTT. The encoded protein is CASSGNINSPLHF.

About this clone itself: This same CDR3 is encoded by further DNA sequences in the sample. The chain uses TRBV6-1 and TRBJ2-2; TRBD1 aligns across 7 bases. V shed 8 bases and J 5 bases; nucleotides not matched to a gene: 8. The CDR3 is made up of 14 amino acids. CDR1 and CDR2 (germline): MNHNS, SASEGT. The CDR3 coding sequence is TGTGCCAGCGTGACAGGGCTCGGGACCGGGGAGCTGTTTTTT. Translating it yields CASVTGLGTGELFF.

The CDR3 is CASTPAPRGYEQYF. The CDR3 DNA sequence: TGTGCCAGCACCCCAGCCCCCAGGGGCTACGAGCAGTACTTC. The rearrangement links TRBV11-2 to TRBJ2-7; tentative D call: TRBD1 (6 bases). Germline V gene data show CDR1 as SGHAT and CDR2 as FQNNGV. CDR3 length: 14 amino acids. V was trimmed by 7 bases and J by 3 bases, leaving 16 bases between them. The whole variable domain, filled in from reference TRBV11-2 and TRBJ2-7, reads EAGVAQSPRYKIIEKRQSVAFWCNPISGHATLYWYQQILGQGPKLLIQFQNNGVVDDSQLPKDRFSAERLKGVDSTLKIQPAKLEDSAVYLCASTPAPRGYEQYFGPGTRLTVT.

The chain carries TRBV11-2 and TRBJ2-5, with D perhaps assigned TRBD1 or TRBD2 (5 bases each). The germline V gene encodes CDR1 SGHAT and CDR2 FQNNGV. Trimming took 5 bases from V and 1 from J, leaving 8 bases between them. This CDR3 region has 13 residues. CDR3 DNA: TGTGCCAGCAGCCGAGGGGTCCAAGAGACCCAGTACTTC. Translating gives CASSRGVQETQYF. Complete variable domain (other parts from reference TRBV11-2 and TRBJ2-5): EAGVAQSPRYKIIEKRQSVAFWCNPISGHATLYWYQQILGQGPKLLIQFQNNGVVDDSQLPKDRFSAERLKGVDSTLKIQPAKLEDSAVYLCASSRGVQETQYFGPGTRLLVL.

This clone was observed a handful of times. The J gene is TRBJ1-4, the V gene TRBV2, with 9 bases matching TRBD1. The V and J ends lost 4 bases and 7 bases, in that order; junction bases with no gene match: 7. CDR1 is SNHLY, CDR2 FYNNEI, per germline. The CDR3 contains 15 residues. CDR3 nucleotide sequence: TGTGCCAGCAGTGTACAGGGGGCGGCTAGTGAAAAACTGTTTTTT. It specifies CASSVQGAASEKLFF.